This T cell receptor (beta chain) stems from a study of blood T cells in healthy people across ages (dated by TCRdb to 2014 to 2015). Broadly, across the study: In model experiments, template switching captured roughly one uniquely barcoded TCR beta cDNA molecule for every two T cells. Donors were grouped into four age groups: young (average roughly 17 years), middle-aged (roughly 40), aged (around 56) and long-lived (around 80). For two donors (one aged 18 to 29 and one aged 80 or older), the study analyzed two additional independent replicas of 1 million unique cDNA reads from the same blood draw. To avoid experimental bias, donors of different ages were randomly spread across the sequencing lanes. To track age-related changes in TCR beta repertoire diversity, the study relied on deep sequencing normalized with unique cDNA molecular identifiers.

Receptor amplification or capture employed 5' RACE. Sequencing used an Illumina HiSeq 2500. A second PCR of roughly 7 to 11 cycles was performed with a sample-barcoded 5' primer and a J-beta primer mix. Each TCR beta cDNA molecule received a unique molecular identifier from a template-switch 5' adaptor carrying 12 random nucleotides. Each sample yielded at least 3 million CDR3-containing paired-end reads. All of the RNA was converted into first-strand cDNA using the Mint cDNA synthesis kit, with a TRBC-specific oligonucleotide serving as the primer. All cDNA was treated with uracil-DNA glycosylase and then went through a first 18-cycle PCR with the universal primers M1SS and BC2_uni_R. Per the authors' processing: For normalization, 1 million high-quality reads, each with a distinct molecular identifier, were randomly selected from each sample. Instead of being binned into consensus sequences, reads with shared molecular identifiers were discarded. MiTCR, run with a Q25 quality threshold and the strictest error-elimination algorithm, handled CDR3 identification, clonotype clustering and error correction. A nonparametric unseen species model with Euler transformation was used to estimate a lower bound on total TCR beta diversity. TCRdb handled the public reads itself, with Q25 trimming in fastp and clone calling in MiXCR, and kept productive beta chains. Under each unique CDR3 protein, matching rows form one entry showing the most common genes and DNA. The V and J calls here are based on TCRdb, not the publication. For this sample there are 800,000 to 950,000 distinct CDR3 sequences; roughly 43% appear just once. The leading ten clones occupy under 15% of the sample.

The research as a whole found: Donor CMV infection status was unknown, potentially confounding age-related changes in expanded clonotypes. Conclusive comparison of naive and antigen-experienced compartments was prevented by the profiling of bulk unsorted PBMCs. As age increased, observed TCR beta diversity per million T cells dropped in a roughly linear way, and a significant reduction was already evident by age 40. Estimates of total diversity based on one million sequenced T cells were considered lower bounds and underestimates. Compared with the aged group, the long-lived group had more naive CD4+ T cells, fewer expanded clones and increased TCR diversity, suggesting age selection. Observed TCR beta diversity correlated strongly with the percentage of naive T cells measured by flow cytometry.

The donors were under 40 Caucasian individuals from Russia, aged roughly 6 to 100 years, who were systemically healthy. Around 9.7 milliliters of peripheral blood were collected from each donor into EDTA-treated Vacutainer tubes. PBMCs were isolated by Ficoll-Paque density-gradient centrifugation, with at least 7 million obtained per sample. Total RNA, at least 5 micrograms per sample, was extracted from PBMCs with Trizol reagent. The percentages of naive CD45RAhigh/CD27high T cells were determined by flow cytometry on a PBMC aliquot from every donor. As regards this clonotype: The antigen it binds to is not known. No qualities accompany the bases; no much larger clone lies one base away.

The source material was blood. The TCR comes from a man younger than 40 in good health.

The encoded CDR3 is CASSYSAAANTGELFF. The nucleotide sequence is given as TGTGCCAGCAGTTACTCGGCAGCTGCGAACACCGGGGAGCTGTTTTTT. In this chain, TRBV6-5 is recombined with TRBJ2-2, with no confidently assigned D gene. As encoded in the germline V gene, CDR1 is MNHEY while CDR2 is SVGAGI. Its CDR3 holds 16 amino acids, cysteine through phenylalanine. Only the CDR3 DNA is retained, 48 bases long and in frame from the first base. V is clipped by 0 bases and J by 0 bases, and the sequence between their germline boundaries is 8 bases long.